This T cell receptor beta chain was recovered during a study of control samples from healthy donors and cancer patients. Profiled with immunoSEQ multiplex PCR; TCRdb holds only in-frame clones, not every one. Here the sample spans 150,000 or so clones, around nine tenths being singletons. The CDR3 totals 14 residues. The germline CDR1 and CDR2 sequences are SGHAT and FQDESV (reference sequence). Trimming pared 1 base from V and 4 bases from J, leaving 10 bases between. The receptor comes from a man aged 18 to 30 in good health. V gene TRBV11-1 combines with J gene TRBJ2-5, with D uncertain. What was sequenced was blood. The CDR3 here is CASSLGGTGETQYF. DNA for the CDR3: TGTGCCAGCAGCTTAGGTGGTACGGGAGAGACCCAGTACTTC. The variable domain in full, completed from reference TRBV11-1 and TRBJ2-5, reads EAEVAQSPRYKITEKSQAVAFWCDPISGHATLYWYRQILGQGPELLVQFQDESVVDDSQLPKDRFSAERLKGVDSTLKIQPAELGDSAMYLCASSLGGTGETQYFGPGTRLLVL.